These 16 T cell receptor beta chains were all obtained from the same sample, sequenced in a study of blood T cells in healthy people across ages (dated by TCRdb to about 2015). Libraries were prepared through 5' RACE. Sequencing instrument: Illumina HiSeq 2500. A second roughly 6 to 12 cycle PCR used a sample-barcoded 5' primer and a J-beta primer mix. TCRdb ran its own pipeline on the public reads, namely fastp trimming at Q25 and MiXCR clone calling, and kept in-frame beta chains. A single entry per CDR3 protein holds the most common genes and DNA from its merged rows. The sample contains about 1.8 million distinct CDR3 sequences, roughly 49% of them found a single time. The biggest ten clones account for approximately 2.1% of the sample. Sequencing used blood. These receptors were taken from a middle-aged woman in good health.

In this sample, this clonotype turned up a few times. This rearrangement joins TRBV6-5 to TRBJ1-1; D may be TRBD1 (5 bases). Germline CDR1 and CDR2: MNHEY and SVGAGI. V was shortened by 2 bases and J by 4 bases, with 8 bases between the two germline ends. The CDR3 loop spans 13 amino acids. CDR3: CASSYQGSTEAFF. CDR3 DNA sequence: TGTGCCAGCAGTTACCAGGGAAGCACTGAAGCTTTCTTT.

The chain carries TRBV5-1 and TRBJ2-7, with 7 bases lining up with TRBD1. Germline V gene data show CDR1 as SGHRS and CDR2 as YFSETQ. V lost 4 bases to trimming and J lost 4 bases; unmatched junction nucleotides: 11. The CDR3 spans 15 residues. CDR3 region: CASSPSGQCPYEQYF. DNA for the CDR3: TGCGCCAGCAGCCCTTCGGGACAGTGTCCATACGAGCAGTACTTC.

The V gene is TRBV9, the J gene TRBJ2-3; D is ambiguous. Germline CDR1 SGDLS, CDR2 YYNGEE. Trimming cost V 0 bases and J 3 bases, with 14 bases left between them. There are 16 residues in the CDR3. CDR3 in amino acids: CASSVGGNPRTDTQYF. The CDR3, as DNA: TGTGCCAGCAGCGTAGGAGGCAACCCACGGACAGATACGCAGTATTTT.

The chain links TRBV6-6 to TRBJ2-1, with D perhaps matching TRBD2 (5 bases). The length of the CDR3 is 15 residues. V lost 1 base and J lost 5, with 12 bases in between. Germline lookup yields CDR1 MNHNY and CDR2 SVGAGI (reference sequence). The CDR3 here is CASSYFRGVDNEQFF. In nucleotides, the CDR3 is TGTGCCAGCAGTTACTTTCGGGGAGTCGACAATGAGCAGTTCTTC.

V gene TRBV12-3 or TRBV12-4 combines with J gene TRBJ2-1; TRBD2 might be the D (7 bases). This CDR3 spans 14 amino acids. Trimming shortened V by 2 bases and J by 6 bases, and 11 bases separated the two germline ends. The CDR3 DNA reads TGTGCCAGCAGTTTAACGGGGGGCGGCAATGAGCAGTTCTTC. It specifies CASSLTGGGNEQFF.

In this sample, this clonotype turned up a few times. The J gene is TRBJ2-7, the V gene TRBV23-1; D may match TRBD1 or TRBD2 (6 bases each). Being an ORF, TRBV23-1 has a function that is uncertain. V was trimmed by 11 bases and J by 5 bases, leaving 22 bases between them. This CDR3 comprises 14 residues. CDR3 loop: CALPGAELPDEQYF. The CDR3 DNA reads as TGCGCCCTTCCGGGGGCAGAACTCCCTGACGAGCAGTACTTC.

The V gene is TRBV6-5, the J gene TRBJ1-2, with D uncertain. CDR1 MNHEY and CDR2 SVGAGI come from the germline V gene. CDR3 size: 15 residues. V was pared by 4 bases and J by 4 bases, with 16 bases between. CDR3 nucleotides: TGTGCCAGCAGTTCCCCGTCAGTCGCACGCTATGGCTACACCTTC. Encoded protein: CASSSPSVARYGYTF.

The rearrangement links TRBV24-1 to TRBJ2-6, with D tentatively TRBD1 or TRBD2 (5 bases each). With 3 bases removed from V and 0 bases from J, the gap between germline ends came to 11 bases. Per the germline V gene, CDR1 is KGHDR and CDR2 is SFDVKD. CDR3 size: 17 residues. This chain's CDR3 is CATSDPGRISGANVLTF. CDR3 bases: TGTGCCACCAGTGATCCGGGACGGATCTCTGGGGCCAACGTCCTGACTTTC.

This chain connects TRBV7-2 to TRBJ1-2; TRBD1 agrees at 10 bases. Trimming at V came to 2 bases and at J to 6 bases, leaving 12 bases not matched to a gene. Germline loops: CDR1 SGHTA, CDR2 FQGNSA. This CDR3 comprises 17 residues. CDR3 coding DNA: TGTGCCAGCAGCTTACGGTCTTCCGCCGGGACAGGGGATGGCTACACCTTC. Amino acids: CASSLRSSAGTGDGYTF.

The J gene is TRBJ2-4, the V gene TRBV10-2, with D tentatively TRBD1 (5 bases). The CDR3 loop spans 17 amino acids. The V gene lost 4 bases and the J gene lost 3 bases, with 19 bases spanning the gap. Germline CDR1 WSHSY, CDR2 SAAADI. The CDR3 DNA reads TGCGCCAGCAGTGCGCAGCACAGGTCGTTTGACAAAAACATTCAGTACTTC. Its translation: CASSAQHRSFDKNIQYF.

J is TRBJ2-6 and V is TRBV29-1; no clear D. This CDR3 is 13 amino acids long. Germline V lookup: CDR1 SQVTM, CDR2 ANQGSEA. V shed 4 bases and J shed 2 bases, with 6 bases lying between them. The CDR3 DNA reads as TGCAGCGTTGCTGTAACTGGGGCCAACGTCCTGACTTTC. The encoded protein is CSVAVTGANVLTF.

This chain joins TRBV3-1 and TRBJ2-5; D call uncertain. The CDR3 loop spans 14 amino acids. Per germline, CDR1 LGHDT and CDR2 YNNKEL (reference sequence). V was cut by 2 bases and J by 2 bases, with 9 bases left in between. CDR3 coding DNA: TGTGCCAGCAGCCAATACAGTGAGCAAGAGACCCAGTACTTC. Translating gives CASSQYSEQETQYF.

Many counts were recorded for this clonotype. The chain uses TRBV5-1 and TRBJ2-6, with D unclear. The length of the CDR3 is 13 residues. CDR1 is SGHRS, CDR2 YFSETQ, per germline. Trimming removed 3 bases from V and 4 bases from J, with 5 bases in between. The CDR3 reads CASSSGGANVLTF. The CDR3 DNA is TGCGCCAGCAGCTCTGGCGGGGCCAACGTCCTGACTTTC.

The chain uses TRBV20-1 and TRBJ2-3, with 8 bases lining up with TRBD2. The CDR3 consists of 16 residues. Per the germline V gene, CDR1 is DFQATT and CDR2 is SNEGSKA (reference sequence). J lost 6 bases, V lost 0 bases, and 11 bases had no gene match. CDR3 loop: CSARDAAGGGVDTQYF. The CDR3 DNA reads TGCAGTGCTAGAGATGCGGCGGGGGGAGGGGTGGATACGCAGTATTTT.

The CDR3 sequence: CASIQQGLQSPLHF. In nucleotides, the CDR3 is TGTGCCAGCATCCAACAGGGTCTGCAATCACCCCTCCACTTT. This sequence joins TRBV6-2 or TRBV6-3 and TRBJ1-6, with D possibly being TRBD1 (6 bases). The ends were cut back, 7 bases at V and 10 bases at J, with 17 bases in the middle. The CDR3 has 14 amino acids. The germline V gene has CDR1 MNHEY and CDR2 SVGEGT.

The rearrangement links TRBV29-1 to TRBJ1-1; D gene ambiguous. Trimming pared 8 bases from V and 5 bases from J, leaving 12 bases between. The CDR3 is 11 amino acids. From germline, CDR1 is SQVTM and CDR2 ANQGSEA. Here the CDR3 reads CSFHRGTEAFF. The CDR3 DNA follows: TGCAGCTTCCACAGAGGGACTGAAGCTTTCTTT.